Presented here are 20 T cell receptor beta chains from one specimen sequenced in a study of cytomegalovirus exposure and HLA in healthy donors. 60 Vbeta and 13 Jbeta primers were used in PCR. Data came from immunoSEQ multiplex PCR; TCRdb stores just in-frame clones and leaves some out. The data show 190,000 or so clones, 82% seen once. Sequences were obtained from PBMCs. These receptor sequences come from a boy aged 2-15 years in good health and CMV-seronegative.

This chain links TRBV6-5 with TRBJ2-7; TRBD1 matches at 10 bases. Unmatched junction bases numbered 2, after V lost 5 bases and J lost 4 bases. CDR3 length: 13 residues. CDR1 is MNHEY and CDR2 is SVGAGI in the germline V gene. The DNA for the CDR3 is TGTGCCAGCAGTAGGGGACAGGGGTACGAGCAGTACTTC. This encodes CASSRGQGYEQYF.

This rearrangement joins TRBV6-6 to TRBJ2-7, with 9 positions matching TRBD1. Germline CDR1 MNHNY, CDR2 SVGAGI (reference sequence). The CDR3 contains 16 residues. Trimming took 2 bases from V and 3 from J; bases not matched to a gene: 8. The CDR3 nucleotides are TGTGCCAGCAGTTACCAGTACCGGGACAGGGTCTACGAGCAGTACTTC. Protein sequence: CASSYQYRDRVYEQYF.

In its sample, this clone was seen a few times. The V and J genes are TRBV2 and TRBJ1-2; TRBD1 agrees at 9 bases. The trim removed 4 bases at V and 8 bases at J, leaving 11 bases unmatched. The length of the CDR3 is 15 residues. The germline V gene has CDR1 SNHLY and CDR2 FYNNEI. CDR3 sequence reads: CASSGFNRGREGYTF. In DNA, the CDR3 is TGTGCCAGCAGTGGCTTCAACAGGGGGCGGGAGGGCTACACCTTC.

This rearrangement joins TRBV5-1 to TRBJ2-7; D may be TRBD2 (6 bases). The germline V gene encodes CDR1 SGHRS and CDR2 YFSETQ. The V gene lost 0 bases and the J gene lost 4 bases, with 8 bases spanning the gap. The CDR3 spans 13 residues. CDR3 coding DNA: TGCGCCAGCAGCTTGGAGGGGAGGTACGAGCAGTACTTC. It encodes CASSLEGRYEQYF.

The chain joins TRBV6-6 to TRBJ1-1; the D is unclear. Germline values: CDR1 MNHNY, CDR2 SVGAGI (reference sequence). The CDR3 has 14 amino acids. Trimming removed 4 bases from V and 5 bases from J, with 14 bases in between. The DNA for the CDR3 is TGTGCCAGCAGTTGGGAGGGAGGGCAAACTGAAGCTTTCTTT. Its translation is CASSWEGGQTEAFF.

The chain is built from TRBV21-1 and TRBJ1-2. TRBV21-1 has pseudogene status. The length of the CDR3 is 15 residues. DNA of the CDR3: TGTGCCAGCACCCCGTGGAGGGTCCCCCTGAGAGGCTACACCTTC. Protein: CASTPWRVPLRGYTF.

The rearrangement links TRBV5-1 to TRBJ2-3; no reliable D call. This CDR3 has 14 amino acids. CDR1 is SGHRS, CDR2 YFSETQ, per germline. Trimming cost V 3 bases and J 7 bases, with 15 bases left between them. The CDR3 DNA reads as TGCGCCAGCAGCTCGAGCACAGCTACCAATACGCAGTATTTT. Its translation is CASSSSTATNTQYF.

The gene calls are TRBV6-1 and TRBJ2-5; 10 bases are a match to TRBD1. The closer fit of TRBJ2-7 to the DNA end suggests the J call may be wrong. The CDR3 runs 16 residues. Germline V lookup: CDR1 MNHNS, CDR2 SASEGT. The CDR3 DNA reads as TGTGCCAGCAGTGGCACCCGACAGGGGGCGGCCTACGAGCAGTACTTC. This sequence encodes CASSGTRQGAAYEQYF.

This chain links TRBV20-1 with TRBJ1-1; D is unclear. V dropped 6 bases and J dropped 11 bases, with 16 bases sitting between them. CDR1 and CDR2 (germline): DFQATT, SNEGSKA (reference sequence). This CDR3 contains 11 residues. CDR3 bases: TGCAGTGCCAGACCCCGGGGAACGGCTTTCTTT. It is translated as CSARPRGTAFF.

Of note for this clone: The same CDR3 can be traced to other DNA sequences in this sample. The rearrangement uses TRBV4-3 and TRBJ2-7, with D tentatively TRBD1 (6 bases). The V and J ends lost 4 bases and 1 base respectively, with 11 bases between them. CDR3 length equals 14 residues. Germline values: CDR1 LGHNA, CDR2 YSLEER. The CDR3 DNA reads as TGCGCCAGCAGCCCAGGCACAGGGTCCTACGAGCAGTACTTC. Protein: CASSPGTGSYEQYF.

The chain couples TRBV5-1 to TRBJ2-5; 8 bases are shared with TRBD2. Germline V CDR1 and CDR2: SGHRS, YFSETQ. The CDR3 contains 14 residues. The trim removed 7 bases at V and 1 base at J, leaving 6 bases unmatched. CDR3 nucleotide sequence: TGCGCCAGCCGTGGACTAGCCGCCCAAGAGACCCAGTACTTC. Its translation: CASRGLAAQETQYF.

The count of this clone is one. Compared with germline, one end of the junction differs, possibly owing to a read error. The chain carries TRBV7-9 and TRBJ1-6; TRBD1 agrees at 8 bases. Germline CDR1 is SEHNR and CDR2 is FQNEAQ (reference sequence). The CDR3 runs to 17 residues. The CDR3 coding sequence is TGTTCCAGCAGCTCCCCGGTCCGACAGGGGATATGGTCACCCCTCCACTTT. Translated: CSSSSPVRQGIWSPLHF.

The rearrangement joins TRBV6-5 to TRBJ1-3; unclear D gene. The V gene's germline CDR1 is MNHEY and CDR2 SVGAGI. Trimming left V 5 bases short and J 0 bases short, with 8 bases between. The length of the CDR3 is 14 residues. The CDR3 region has the DNA TGTGCCAGCAGTCGGTTCTTCTCTGGAAACACCATATATTTT. Its protein product is CASSRFFSGNTIYF.

CDR3 DNA: TGTGCCAGCAGCAGGACAGGGCCCTCCTACGAGCAGTACTTC. It encodes CASSRTGPSYEQYF. This chain connects TRBV5-5 to TRBJ2-7, with 8 bases lining up with TRBD1. J gave up 0 bases and V 4 bases, and 3 bases lay outside the gene matches. The CDR3 is made up of 14 amino acids. Germline V lookup: CDR1 SGHKS, CDR2 YYEKEE (reference sequence).

In DNA, the CDR3 is TGTGCCATCAGTGGACTAGCGGGGGGGCCAACCTACGAGCAGTACTTC. Protein sequence: CAISGLAGGPTYEQYF. The chain has TRBV10-3 and TRBJ2-7, with 14 bases identical to TRBD2. V dropped 4 bases and J dropped 2; count of bases not matched to a gene: 4. The CDR3 loop spans 16 amino acids. Looked up from germline, CDR1 is ENHRY and CDR2 is SYGVKD.

The V and J genes are TRBV11-2 and TRBJ2-2; possibly TRBD2 for D (5 bases). The V end lost 5 bases, the J end lost 1 base, and 20 bases lay between the germline ends. Germline V lookup: CDR1 SGHAT, CDR2 FQNNGV. The CDR3 is 18 residues long. The CDR3 region has the DNA TGTGCCAGCAGCCACCGTGCTTGGGTAGCGCAGAACACCGGGGAGCTGTTTTTT. Amino acids: CASSHRAWVAQNTGELFF.

This clone was seen a handful of times. The J gene is TRBJ1-2, the V gene TRBV5-5; no reliable D call. Between the trimmed V and J ends, which lost 0 bases and 7 bases, there was a span of 10 bases. Per germline, CDR1 SGHKS and CDR2 YYEKEE (reference sequence). The CDR3 covers 13 residues. Here the CDR3 reads CASSLVVNSGYTF. CDR3 nucleotides: TGTGCCAGCAGCTTGGTAGTCAATAGTGGCTACACCTTC.

This clone appeared a single time. This chain connects TRBV4-3 to TRBJ2-1, with D tentatively TRBD2 (6 bases). V lost 4 bases, J lost 8 bases, and 18 bases lay in between. CDR3 length: 15 residues. Per germline, CDR1 LGHNA and CDR2 YSLEER. The CDR3: CASSLLRGGADEQFF. The CDR3 DNA sequence: TGCGCCAGCAGCCTCTTGCGGGGCGGCGCGGATGAGCAGTTCTTC.

V gene TRBV11-2 combines with J gene TRBJ1-6, with TRBD1 as a possible D gene (6 bases). The V end was cut by 5 bases, the J end by 3 bases, with 17 bases between. The germline CDR1 and CDR2 sequences are SGHAT and FQNNGV. The CDR3 runs 17 residues. The CDR3 loop is CASSQTPTGFYNSPLHF. The CDR3 nucleotides read TGTGCCAGCAGCCAGACCCCGACAGGTTTCTATAATTCACCCCTCCACTTT.

The chain employs TRBV5-6 and TRBJ2-4, with D maybe TRBD1 (7 bases). The CDR3 is 16 residues long. V lost 4 bases to trimming and J lost 2 bases, with 16 bases between them. Germline loops: CDR1 SGHDT, CDR2 YYEEEE. CDR3 loop: CASSGTEGAPKNIQYF. The CDR3 DNA follows: TGTGCCAGCAGCGGGACTGAGGGGGCCCCCAAAAACATTCAGTACTTC.